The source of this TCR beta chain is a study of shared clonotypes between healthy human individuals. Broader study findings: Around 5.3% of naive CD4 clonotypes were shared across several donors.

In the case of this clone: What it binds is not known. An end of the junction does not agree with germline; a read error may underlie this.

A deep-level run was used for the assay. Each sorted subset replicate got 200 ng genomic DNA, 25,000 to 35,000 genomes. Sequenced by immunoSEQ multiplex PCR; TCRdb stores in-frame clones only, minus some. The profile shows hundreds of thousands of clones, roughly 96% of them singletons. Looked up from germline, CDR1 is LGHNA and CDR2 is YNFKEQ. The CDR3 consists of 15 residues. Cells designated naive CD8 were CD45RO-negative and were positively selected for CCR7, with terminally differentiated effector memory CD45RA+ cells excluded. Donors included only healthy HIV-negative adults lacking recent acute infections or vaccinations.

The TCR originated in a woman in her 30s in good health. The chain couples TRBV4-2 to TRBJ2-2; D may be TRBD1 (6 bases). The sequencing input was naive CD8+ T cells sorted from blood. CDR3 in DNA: TGTGCCAGCAGCCAAGACAGGGGATTTACCGGGGAGCCGTTTTTT. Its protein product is CASSQDRGFTGEPFF.